This TCR beta chain was identified in a study of response to subunit inactivated influenza vaccine. This clonotype was recorded many times. One entry per CDR3 protein, called by TCRdb with MiXCR from the RT-PCR reads. The sample shows 500,000 to 700,000 distinct CDR3 sequences, approximately 22% of them seen only once. Germline V CDR1 and CDR2: SQVTM, ANQGSEA. The CDR3 has 11 residues. Trimming removed 3 bases at V and 6 bases at J, with 8 bases between. Another study also made use of these data, one on T cells expressing NK-cell markers. From that study: TCR beta libraries carry UMIs added by 5'RACE template switching. Seven donors tested HCMV-seropositive and one tested seronegative among the eight sequenced. Dominant NKG2C+ clonotypes accounted for about 1.0-7.0% of CD8+ T cells in about 6 donors. Unclear, still, was the HCMV specificity of the expanded NKG2C+ T cell clones.

The specimen was CD4+ T cells sorted from PBMCs, collected approximately 13 days after vaccination. The sequence came from a man in his forties or fifties who received an inactivated influenza vaccine. J is TRBJ2-5 and V is TRBV29-1, with a possible D match to TRBD2 (5 bases). The CDR3 sequence: CSVDGGQTQYF. The DNA for the CDR3 is TGCAGCGTTGATGGAGGCCAGACCCAGTACTTC.